These 30 T cell receptor beta chains originate from one sample sequenced in a study of blood T cell repertoires in COVID-19. Assay used: immunoSEQ multiplex PCR; TCRdb lists only in-frame clones, some missing. The sample lists approximately 170,000 clones, around 82% occurring once. The sequenced sample consisted of peripheral blood. These receptors were collected from a woman between 70 and 85 years old who had recovered from COVID-19.

The chain recombines TRBV20-1 with TRBJ2-7, with D hard to call. CDR3 length: 10 residues. From germline, CDR1 is DFQATT and CDR2 SNEGSKA (reference sequence). V was trimmed by 3 bases and J by 4 bases, leaving 4 bases between them. DNA of the CDR3: TGCAGTGCTAGTCTGTACGAGCAGTACTTC. The encoded protein is CSASLYEQYF.

The V call is TRBV19, the J call TRBJ1-2, with D tentatively TRBD1 (5 bases). The V gene's germline CDR1 is LNHDA and CDR2 SQIVND (reference sequence). The CDR3 runs 13 residues. The V and J ends lost 3 bases and 4 bases respectively, with 9 bases between them. The CDR3 reads CASSIAGAYGYTF. In DNA form, the CDR3 reads TGTGCCAGTAGTATCGCTGGGGCCTATGGCTACACCTTC.

This clone was counted a few times. The rearrangement joins TRBV3-1 (or the pseudogene TRBV3-2) to TRBJ1-1, with TRBD1 identical over 7 bases. CDR1 is LGHDT, CDR2 YNNKEL, per germline (reference sequence). J gave up 5 bases and V 2 bases, and 8 bases lay outside the gene matches. CDR3 length: 15 amino acids. CDR3 residues: CASSQPGQWWTEAFF. The CDR3 region has the DNA TGTGCCAGCAGCCAACCGGGACAGTGGTGGACTGAAGCTTTCTTT.

The V gene is TRBV6-5, the J gene TRBJ1-3, with no clear D. The CDR3 loop spans 14 amino acids. CDR1 is MNHEY, CDR2 SVGAGI, per germline. V lost 6 bases to trimming and J lost 1 base, with 10 bases between them. For the CDR3, the DNA is TGTGCCAGCAGGGGTAGCAGATCTGGAAACACCATATATTTT. It is translated as CASRGSRSGNTIYF.

This sequence joins TRBV2 and TRBJ1-6; maybe TRBD1 (5 bases). Trimming removed 2 bases at V and 5 bases at J, with 7 bases between. The V gene's germline CDR1 is SNHLY and CDR2 FYNNEI. CDR3 length: 14 residues. The CDR3 DNA reads TGTGCCAGCAGTGAATCGGGGGATAATTCACCCCTCCACTTT. This translates into CASSESGDNSPLHF.

The chain uses TRBV7-2 and TRBJ1-2; 8 nucleotides agree with TRBD1. Germline V gene data show CDR1 as SGHTA and CDR2 as FQGNSA. J lost 2 bases, V lost 5 bases, and 7 bases had no gene match. CDR3 length: 15 residues. The CDR3 loop reads CASSARTGSNYGYTF. Written as DNA, the CDR3 is TGTGCCAGCAGCGCCCGGACAGGGTCGAACTATGGCTACACCTTC. The whole variable domain, filled in from reference TRBV7-2 and TRBJ1-2, reads GAGVSQSPSNKVTEKGKDVELRCDPISGHTALYWYRQSLGQGLEFLIYFQGNSAPDKSGLPSDRFSAERTGGSVSTLTIQRTQQEDSAVYLCASSARTGSNYGYTFGSGTRLTVV.

This chain links TRBV30 with TRBJ1-2; TRBD1 is a possible D gene (6 bases). V was clipped by 3 bases and J by 6 bases, with 8 bases between them. CDR1 and CDR2 (germline): GTSNPN, SVGIG (reference sequence). CDR3 length equals 11 residues. CDR3 amino acids: CAWRAGDGYTF. The CDR3 DNA reads as TGTGCCTGGAGGGCAGGGGATGGCTACACCTTC. Based on the CDR3 plus reference TRBV30 and TRBJ1-2, the full variable domain is SQTIHQWPATLVQPVGSPLSLECTVEGTSNPNLYWYRQAAGRGLQLLFYSVGIGQISSEVPQNLSASRPQDRQFILSSKKLLLSDSGFYLCAWRAGDGYTFGSGTRLTVV.

The chain combines TRBV27 with TRBJ2-7; D perhaps matches TRBD2 (7 bases). There are 16 residues in the CDR3. V was trimmed by 6 bases and J by 7 bases, leaving 25 bases between them. Germline CDR1 MNHEY, CDR2 SMNVEV (reference sequence). The CDR3 spells CASSLRGQRGPWEQYF. In DNA form, the CDR3 reads TGTGCCAGCAGCCTCCGGGGGCAGCGGGGCCCCTGGGAGCAGTACTTC.

This chain links TRBV5-6 with TRBJ1-5; no definite D call. V lost 2 bases and J lost 4, with 13 bases in between. Germline CDR1 SGHDT, CDR2 YYEEEE. The CDR3 is made up of 15 amino acids. CDR3 region: CASSFGVSRNQPQHF. The CDR3 DNA reads TGTGCCAGCAGCTTCGGGGTCAGTCGAAATCAGCCCCAGCATTTT.

This sequence joins TRBV19 and TRBJ2-3, with 15 bases that match TRBD2. J lost 3 bases, V lost 9 bases, and 10 bases had no gene match. Looked up from germline, CDR1 is LNHDA and CDR2 is SQIVND (reference sequence). This CDR3 contains 17 residues. The CDR3: CASHPGTSGRFTDTQYF. In nucleotides, the CDR3 is TGTGCCAGCCACCCTGGGACTAGCGGGAGGTTTACAGATACGCAGTATTTT.

This clone was detected many times. The chain links TRBV7-9 to TRBJ1-2; 11 bases fit TRBD1. With V trimmed by 2 bases and J by 8 bases, 7 bases remained unmatched. CDR1 is SEHNR and CDR2 is FQNEAQ in the germline V gene (reference sequence). The length of the CDR3 is 15 residues. CDR3 in amino acids: CASSLPQGQGDGYTF. CDR3 coding DNA: TGTGCCAGCAGCTTACCCCAGGGACAGGGGGACGGCTACACCTTC.

The V gene is TRBV5-1, the J gene TRBJ2-3; 7 bases match TRBD2. V shed 3 bases and J 3 bases; nucleotides not matched to a gene: 7. Germline V gives CDR1 SGHRS, CDR2 YFSETQ. The CDR3 is 15 residues long. CDR3 sequence: CASSSPAGKTDTQYF. CDR3 DNA: TGCGCCAGCAGCTCCCCAGCGGGAAAGACAGATACGCAGTATTTT.

The J gene is TRBJ2-7, the V gene TRBV24-1; D might be TRBD1 (6 bases). The CDR3 totals 14 residues. Germline CDR1 is KGHDR and CDR2 is SFDVKD. Trimming stripped 1 base from V and 9 bases from J, with 15 bases between. The CDR3 DNA reads as TGTGCCACCAGTGATTTCGGACAGTCACCGGGGCAGTACTTC. Amino acid sequence: CATSDFGQSPGQYF.

The rearrangement uses TRBV28 and TRBJ1-1; 9 nucleotides line up with TRBD1. J gave up 3 bases and V 3 bases, and 8 bases lay outside the gene matches. The CDR3 contains 16 residues. The V gene's germline CDR1 is MDHEN and CDR2 SYDVKM. CDR3 amino acids: CASSFGTGRRYTEAFF. CDR3 nucleotides: TGTGCCAGCAGTTTTGGGACAGGGCGAAGGTACACTGAAGCTTTCTTT. Combining the CDR3 with reference TRBV28 and TRBJ1-1 gives the whole variable domain DVKVTQSSRYLVKRTGEKVFLECVQDMDHENMFWYRQDPGLGLRLIYFSYDVKMKEKGDIPEGYSVSREKKERFSLILESASTNQTSMYLCASSFGTGRRYTEAFFGQGTRLTVV.

This clone has more than one count but fewer than ten. The V and J genes are TRBV5-1 and TRBJ1-2; no reliable D call. CDR3 length equals 13 residues. CDR1 is SGHRS, CDR2 YFSETQ, per germline. V was clipped by 0 bases and J by 5 bases, with 8 bases between them. The CDR3: CASSLGSPYGYTF. The DNA for the CDR3 is TGCGCCAGCAGCTTGGGGAGTCCATATGGCTACACCTTC.

CDR3 bases: TGTGCCAGCAGCATCGACAGGGTCAATCAGCCCCAGCATTTT. Protein sequence: CASSIDRVNQPQHF. The chain couples TRBV6-2 or TRBV6-3 to TRBJ1-5, with 7 bases aligning to TRBD1. Germline V lookup: CDR1 MNHEY, CDR2 SVGEGT. CDR3 length equals 14 residues. The junction had 5 bases not matched to a gene; V was cut back by 6 bases and J by 3 bases.

The rearrangement joins TRBV6-8 to TRBJ2-1; TRBD2 aligns across 7 bases. J was trimmed by 2 bases and V by 10 bases; bases with no gene match: 11. The CDR3 sequence is 15 residues long. In germline, CDR1 is MNHGY, CDR2 SAAAGT. CDR3 bases: TGTGCCACCCATGAGGGGCTAGCGGCCTACAATGAGCAGTTCTTC. Residues: CATHEGLAAYNEQFF.

In this sample, this clone turned up a few times. The CDR3: CATSDPGQVSYNEQFF. For the CDR3, the DNA is TGTGCCACCAGTGACCCTGGACAGGTCTCCTACAATGAGCAGTTCTTC. The chain has TRBV24-1 and TRBJ2-1, with 7 bases identical to TRBD1. In germline, CDR1 is KGHDR, CDR2 SFDVKD. This CDR3 spans 16 amino acids. With V trimmed by 4 bases and J by 0 bases, 5 bases remained unmatched.

This clone was recorded once. The CDR3 DNA is TGTGCCAGTAGTACGACAAGGACTAGCGGGAGCTCCTACAATGAGCAGTTCTTC. This gives the protein CASSTTRTSGSSYNEQFF. The rearrangement uses TRBV19 and TRBJ2-1, with 13 bases aligning to TRBD2. Germline trimming cut 4 bases from V and 0 bases from J; bases unmatched to any gene: 6. The CDR3 runs 18 residues. Germline CDR1 is LNHDA and CDR2 is SQIVND (reference sequence).

The CDR3 DNA sequence: TGTGCCAGCAGTGGACAGGGGTACTACGAGCAGTACTTC. This codes for CASSGQGYYEQYF. The chain carries TRBV6-6 and TRBJ2-7, with 9 positions matching TRBD1. With 5 bases clipped from V and 3 bases from J, the junction kept 2 bases outside the gene matches. CDR1 and CDR2 from the germline V gene are MNHNY and SVGAGI (reference sequence). This CDR3 region has 13 residues.

The V and J genes are TRBV29-1 and TRBJ2-3; 7 nucleotides line up with TRBD1. CDR1 is SQVTM and CDR2 is ANQGSEA in the germline V gene. The CDR3 is 12 amino acids. Losses at the gene ends were 7 bases for V and 5 bases for J; bases not matched to a gene: 6. For the CDR3, the DNA is TGCAGCGCTAGGGGGCAGGGAGATACGCAGTATTTT. Its translation: CSARGQGDTQYF.

The J gene is TRBJ2-5, the V gene TRBV5-1; the D gene is possibly TRBD2 (6 bases). CDR1 is SGHRS, CDR2 YFSETQ, per germline. The CDR3 covers 13 residues. V lost 5 bases to trimming and J lost 1 base, with 9 bases between them. In DNA form, the CDR3 reads TGCGCCAGCAGTATGGAGGGCCAAGAGACCCAGTACTTC. Amino acids: CASSMEGQETQYF.

In DNA form, the CDR3 reads TGTGCCAGCTCACCGACAGGGTCCGGCCAAAAGGGGATTCAGTACTTC. It codes for CASSPTGSGQKGIQYF. The chain is built from TRBV18 and TRBJ2-4, with 7 bases lining up with TRBD1. Looked up from germline, CDR1 is KGHSH and CDR2 is LQKENI. V shed 3 bases and J 10 bases; nucleotides not matched to a gene: 15. The CDR3 spans 16 residues.

The CDR3: CASSQEGSQQFF. Written as DNA, the CDR3 is TGTGCCAGCAGCCAAGAGGGGAGCCAGCAGTTCTTC. This chain connects TRBV4-2 to TRBJ2-1; D might be TRBD2 (5 bases). Germline assignment: CDR1 LGHNA and CDR2 YNFKEQ. The CDR3 extends over 12 amino acids. V shed 0 bases and J shed 11 bases, with 8 bases lying between them.

The chain has TRBV30 and TRBJ2-5; D not certain. This CDR3 contains 13 residues. The germline CDR1 and CDR2 sequences are GTSNPN and SVGIG (reference sequence). The ends were cut back, 2 bases at V and 2 bases at J, with 9 bases in the middle. CDR3 nucleotides: TGTGCCTGGAGTTGGTTAGCACAAGAGACCCAGTACTTC. Translating gives CAWSWLAQETQYF.

The chain couples TRBV4-1 to TRBJ1-3; D not certain. V was cut by 1 base and J by 2 bases, with 3 bases left in between. This CDR3 is built from 13 residues. Germline V CDR1 and CDR2: MGHRA, YSYEKL. The CDR3 is CASSQGPGNTIYF. The DNA of the CDR3 is TGCGCCAGCAGCCAAGGGCCTGGAAACACCATATATTTT.

The sample holds one count of this clone. The chain combines TRBV28 with TRBJ1-1; tentatively, D is TRBD1 (6 bases). Germline V lookup: CDR1 MDHEN, CDR2 SYDVKM. CDR3 size: 14 residues. Trimming removed 6 bases at V and 0 bases at J, with 11 bases between. In DNA form, the CDR3 reads TGTGCCAGCAGCCTACAGGGCGTGAACACTGAAGCTTTCTTT. Its protein is CASSLQGVNTEAFF.

V gene TRBV7-2 combines with J gene TRBJ1-2; TRBD1 is a possible D gene (6 bases). With 3 bases removed from V and 8 bases from J, the gap between germline ends came to 13 bases. This CDR3 has 13 amino acids. Germline V gene lookup returns CDR1 SGHTA and CDR2 FQGNSA. The CDR3 is CASSFGTRRGYTF. The CDR3 DNA follows: TGTGCCAGCAGCTTCGGGACAAGGAGAGGCTACACCTTC.

The chain is built from TRBV18 and TRBJ2-7; D might be TRBD1 (5 bases). From germline, CDR1 is KGHSH and CDR2 LQKENI. Trimming took 0 bases from V and 3 from J, leaving 12 bases between them. The CDR3 has 15 residues. The CDR3 here is CASSPPGRTLYEQYF. The CDR3 coding sequence is TGTGCCAGCTCACCACCGGGGCGGACCCTCTACGAGCAGTACTTC. Drawing the rest from reference TRBV18 and TRBJ2-7, the complete variable domain is NAGVMQNPRHLVRRRGQEARLRCSPMKGHSHVYWYRQLPEEGLKFMVYLQKENIIDESGMPKERFSAEFPKEGPSILRIQQVVRGDSAAYFCASSPPGRTLYEQYFGPGTRLTVT.

DNA for the CDR3: TGTGCCAGCAGGACCAGGTACGAGCAGTACTTC. It translates to CASRTRYEQYF. V is TRBV28 and J is TRBJ2-7; D unresolved. The CDR3 loop spans 11 amino acids. Trimming took 6 bases from V and 4 from J, leaving 7 bases between them. The germline gives CDR1 MDHEN, CDR2 SYDVKM.